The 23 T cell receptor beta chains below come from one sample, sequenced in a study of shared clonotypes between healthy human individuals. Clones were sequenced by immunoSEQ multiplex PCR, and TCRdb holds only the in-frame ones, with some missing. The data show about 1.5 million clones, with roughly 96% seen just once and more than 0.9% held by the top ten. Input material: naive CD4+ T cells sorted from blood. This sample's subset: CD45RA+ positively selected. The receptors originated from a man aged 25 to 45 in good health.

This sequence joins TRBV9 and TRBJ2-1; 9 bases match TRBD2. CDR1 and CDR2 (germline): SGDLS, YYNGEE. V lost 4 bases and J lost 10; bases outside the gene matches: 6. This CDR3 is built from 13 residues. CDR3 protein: CASSSKTSGEQFF. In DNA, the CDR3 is TGTGCCAGCAGCTCAAAGACTAGCGGAGAGCAGTTCTTC.

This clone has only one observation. The CDR3 bases are TGTGCCAGTAGTACCCGGACAGGTAATGAGCAGTTCTTC. Translating gives CASSTRTGNEQFF. The gene calls are TRBV19 and TRBJ2-1; TRBD1 agrees at 7 bases. Germline lookup yields CDR1 LNHDA and CDR2 SQIVND (reference sequence). V lost 4 bases to trimming and J lost 7 bases; unmatched junction nucleotides: 4. The CDR3 consists of 13 residues.

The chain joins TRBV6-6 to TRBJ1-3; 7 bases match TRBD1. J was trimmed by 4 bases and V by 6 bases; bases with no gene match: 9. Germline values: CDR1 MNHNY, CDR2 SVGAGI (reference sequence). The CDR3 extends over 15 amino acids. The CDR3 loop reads CASSSTGVYGNTIYF. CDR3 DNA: TGTGCCAGCAGCTCTACAGGGGTCTACGGAAACACCATATATTTT.

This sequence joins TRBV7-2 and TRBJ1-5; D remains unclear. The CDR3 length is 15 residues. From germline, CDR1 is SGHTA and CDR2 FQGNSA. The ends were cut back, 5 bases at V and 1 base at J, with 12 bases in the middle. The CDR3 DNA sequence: TGTGCCAGCAGCCCGCCACCGGACAGCAATCAGCCCCAGCATTTT. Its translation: CASSPPPDSNQPQHF.

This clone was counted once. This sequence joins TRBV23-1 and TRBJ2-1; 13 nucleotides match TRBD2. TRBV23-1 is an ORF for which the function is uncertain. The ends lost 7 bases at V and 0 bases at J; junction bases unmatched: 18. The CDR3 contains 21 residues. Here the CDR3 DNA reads TGCGCCAGCACAAATCTCCTCGGGACTAGCGGGATGAAGAGCTCCTACAATGAGCAGTTCTTC. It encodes CASTNLLGTSGMKSSYNEQFF.

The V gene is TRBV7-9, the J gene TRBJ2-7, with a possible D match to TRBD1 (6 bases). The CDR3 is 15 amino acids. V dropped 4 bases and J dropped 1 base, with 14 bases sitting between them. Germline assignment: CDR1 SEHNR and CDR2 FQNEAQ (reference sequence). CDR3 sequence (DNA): TGTGCCAGCAGCTACAGGGTTGGGGAATCCTACGAGCAGTACTTC. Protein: CASSYRVGESYEQYF.

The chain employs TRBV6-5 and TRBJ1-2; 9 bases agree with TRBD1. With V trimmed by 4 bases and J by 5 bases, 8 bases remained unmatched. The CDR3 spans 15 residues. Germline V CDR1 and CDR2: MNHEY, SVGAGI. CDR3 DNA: TGTGCCAGCAGTTGGGACAGGGCGAACGCGTATGGCTACACCTTC. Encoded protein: CASSWDRANAYGYTF.

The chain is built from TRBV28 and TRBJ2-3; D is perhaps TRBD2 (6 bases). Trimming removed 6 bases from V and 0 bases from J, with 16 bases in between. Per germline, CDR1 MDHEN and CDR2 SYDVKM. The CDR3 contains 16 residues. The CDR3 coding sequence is TGTGCCAGCAGCCAAGCTAGCGACAGAAGCACAGATACGCAGTATTTT. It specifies CASSQASDRSTDTQYF.

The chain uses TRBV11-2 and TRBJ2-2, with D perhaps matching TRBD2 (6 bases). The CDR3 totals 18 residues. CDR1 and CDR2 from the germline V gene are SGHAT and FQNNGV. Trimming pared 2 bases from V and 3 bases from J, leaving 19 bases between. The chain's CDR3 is CASSLWGEASGYTGELFF. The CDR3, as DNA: TGTGCCAGCAGCTTATGGGGGGAAGCGAGTGGTTACACCGGGGAGCTGTTTTTT. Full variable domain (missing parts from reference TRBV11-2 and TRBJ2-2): EAGVAQSPRYKIIEKRQSVAFWCNPISGHATLYWYQQILGQGPKLLIQFQNNGVVDDSQLPKDRFSAERLKGVDSTLKIQPAKLEDSAVYLCASSLWGEASGYTGELFFGEGSRLTVL.

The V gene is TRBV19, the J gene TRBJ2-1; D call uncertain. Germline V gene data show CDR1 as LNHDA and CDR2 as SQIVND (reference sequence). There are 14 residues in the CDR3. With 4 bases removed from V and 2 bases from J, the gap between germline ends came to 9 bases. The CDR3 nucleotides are TGTGCCAGTAGTAACTTATTACCCTACAATGAGCAGTTCTTC. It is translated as CASSNLLPYNEQFF.

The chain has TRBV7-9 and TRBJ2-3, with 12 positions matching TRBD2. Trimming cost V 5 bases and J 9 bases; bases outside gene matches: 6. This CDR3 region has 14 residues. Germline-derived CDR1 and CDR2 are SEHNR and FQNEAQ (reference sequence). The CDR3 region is CASSRGTSGYTQYF. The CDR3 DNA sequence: TGTGCCAGCAGCCGCGGGACTAGCGGGTACACGCAGTATTTT.

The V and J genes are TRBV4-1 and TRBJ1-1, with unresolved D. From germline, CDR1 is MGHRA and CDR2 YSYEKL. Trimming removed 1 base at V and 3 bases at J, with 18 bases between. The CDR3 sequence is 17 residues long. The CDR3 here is CASSQAQIPRTHTEAFF. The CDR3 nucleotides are TGCGCCAGCAGCCAAGCCCAAATACCACGGACTCACACTGAAGCTTTCTTT.

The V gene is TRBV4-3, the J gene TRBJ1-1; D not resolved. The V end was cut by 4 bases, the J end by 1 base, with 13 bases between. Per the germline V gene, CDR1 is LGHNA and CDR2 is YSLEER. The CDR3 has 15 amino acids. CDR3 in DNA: TGCGCCAGCAGCCGAGACTCCATGGGGAACACTGAAGCTTTCTTT. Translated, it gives CASSRDSMGNTEAFF.

The CDR3 nucleotides read TGCGCCAGCAGCTCCCTCCGGGACAGTAAGAACTCAGATACGCAGTATTTT. It specifies CASSSLRDSKNSDTQYF. The chain is built from TRBV5-1 and TRBJ2-3; the match to TRBD1 covers 7 bases. Looked up from germline, CDR1 is SGHRS and CDR2 is YFSETQ. The trim removed 3 bases at V and 4 bases at J, leaving 14 bases unmatched. CDR3 length: 17 amino acids.

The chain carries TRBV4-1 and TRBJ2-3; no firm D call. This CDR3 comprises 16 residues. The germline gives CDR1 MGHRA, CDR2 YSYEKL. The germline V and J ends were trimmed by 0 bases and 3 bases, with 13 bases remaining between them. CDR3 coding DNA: TGCGCCAGCAGCCAAGATCCGGTGGCAGAAACAGATACGCAGTATTTT. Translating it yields CASSQDPVAETDTQYF.

In DNA form, the CDR3 reads TGTGCCAGCAGCCTACAGGGTCGGGCCTCCTACGAGCAGTACTTC. This encodes CASSLQGRASYEQYF. The gene calls are TRBV5-5 and TRBJ2-7; D perhaps matches TRBD1 (6 bases). V was trimmed by 4 bases and J by 0 bases, leaving 14 bases between them. Germline CDR1 and CDR2: SGHKS and YYEKEE (reference sequence). The CDR3 is made up of 15 amino acids.

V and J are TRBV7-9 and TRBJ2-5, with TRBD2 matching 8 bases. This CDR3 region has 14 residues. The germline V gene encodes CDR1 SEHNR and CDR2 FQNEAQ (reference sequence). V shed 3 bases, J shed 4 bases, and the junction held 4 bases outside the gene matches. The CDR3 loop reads CASSFDRGGETQYF. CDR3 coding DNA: TGTGCCAGCAGCTTTGATCGGGGGGGAGAGACCCAGTACTTC.

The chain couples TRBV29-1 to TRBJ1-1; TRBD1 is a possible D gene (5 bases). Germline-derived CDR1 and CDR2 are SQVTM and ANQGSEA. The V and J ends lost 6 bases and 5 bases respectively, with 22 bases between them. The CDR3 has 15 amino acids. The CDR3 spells CSVKEVGGWETEAFF. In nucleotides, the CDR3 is TGCAGCGTGAAAGAGGTTGGGGGGTGGGAAACTGAAGCTTTCTTT.

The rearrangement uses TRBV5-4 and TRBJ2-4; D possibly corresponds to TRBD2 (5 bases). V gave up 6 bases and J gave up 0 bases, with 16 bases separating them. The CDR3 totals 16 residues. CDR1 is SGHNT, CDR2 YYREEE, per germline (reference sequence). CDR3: CASTSSQGLAKNIQYF. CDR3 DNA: TGTGCCAGCACAAGCAGCCAAGGACTAGCCAAAAACATTCAGTACTTC.

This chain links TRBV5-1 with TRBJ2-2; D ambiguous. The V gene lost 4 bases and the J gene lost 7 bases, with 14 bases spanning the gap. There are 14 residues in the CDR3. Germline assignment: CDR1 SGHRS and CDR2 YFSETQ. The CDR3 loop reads CASSEPGSVGELFF. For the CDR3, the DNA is TGCGCCAGCAGCGAACCCGGCAGCGTCGGGGAGCTGTTTTTT.

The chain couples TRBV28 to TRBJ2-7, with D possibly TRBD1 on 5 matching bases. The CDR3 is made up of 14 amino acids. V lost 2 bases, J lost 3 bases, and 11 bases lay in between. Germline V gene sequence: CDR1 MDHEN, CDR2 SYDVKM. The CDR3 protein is CASSLRTSFYEQYF. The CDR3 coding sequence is TGTGCCAGCAGTTTACGGACATCATTCTACGAGCAGTACTTC.

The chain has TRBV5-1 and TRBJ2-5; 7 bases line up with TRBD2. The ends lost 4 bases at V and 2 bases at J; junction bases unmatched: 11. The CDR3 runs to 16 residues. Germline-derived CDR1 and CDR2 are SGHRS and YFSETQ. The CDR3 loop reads CASSTTSSGPQETQYF. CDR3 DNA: TGCGCCAGCAGCACCACATCTAGCGGACCTCAAGAGACCCAGTACTTC.

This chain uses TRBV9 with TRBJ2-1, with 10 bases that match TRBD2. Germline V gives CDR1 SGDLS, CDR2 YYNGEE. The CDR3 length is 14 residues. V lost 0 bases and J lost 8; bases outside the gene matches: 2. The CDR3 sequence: CASSVELAGDEQFF. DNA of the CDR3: TGTGCCAGCAGCGTAGAGCTAGCGGGAGATGAGCAGTTCTTC.